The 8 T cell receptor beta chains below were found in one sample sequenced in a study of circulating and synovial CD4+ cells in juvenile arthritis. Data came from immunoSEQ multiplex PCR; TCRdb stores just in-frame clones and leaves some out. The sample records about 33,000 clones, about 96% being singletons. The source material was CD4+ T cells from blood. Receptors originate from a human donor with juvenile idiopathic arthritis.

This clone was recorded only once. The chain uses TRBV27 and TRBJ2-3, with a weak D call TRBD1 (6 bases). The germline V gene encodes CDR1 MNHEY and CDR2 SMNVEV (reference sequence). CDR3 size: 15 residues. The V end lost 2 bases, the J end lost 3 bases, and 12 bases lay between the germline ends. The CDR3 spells CASSLAVGATDTQYF. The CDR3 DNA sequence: TGTGCCAGCAGTTTAGCTGTGGGGGCAACAGATACGCAGTATTTT.

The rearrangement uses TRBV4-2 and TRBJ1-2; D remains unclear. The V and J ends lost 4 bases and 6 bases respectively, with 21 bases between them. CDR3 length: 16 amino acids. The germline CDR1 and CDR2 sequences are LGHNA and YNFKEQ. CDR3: CASSPSVVRRVDGYTF. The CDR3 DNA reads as TGTGCCAGCAGCCCCTCGGTTGTGAGGAGGGTGGATGGCTACACCTTC.

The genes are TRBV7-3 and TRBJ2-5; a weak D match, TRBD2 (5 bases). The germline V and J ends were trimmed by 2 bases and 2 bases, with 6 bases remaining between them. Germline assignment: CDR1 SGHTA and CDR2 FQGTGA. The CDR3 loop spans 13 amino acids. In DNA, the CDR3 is TGTGCCAGCAGCTTACGGGGTCAAGAGACCCAGTACTTC. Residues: CASSLRGQETQYF.

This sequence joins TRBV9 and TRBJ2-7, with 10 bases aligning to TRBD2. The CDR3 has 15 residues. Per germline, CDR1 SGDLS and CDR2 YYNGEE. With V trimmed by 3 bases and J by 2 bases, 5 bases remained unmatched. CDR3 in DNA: TGTGCCAGCAGCGGCTGGACTAGCGGCGCCTACGAGCAGTACTTC. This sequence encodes CASSGWTSGAYEQYF.

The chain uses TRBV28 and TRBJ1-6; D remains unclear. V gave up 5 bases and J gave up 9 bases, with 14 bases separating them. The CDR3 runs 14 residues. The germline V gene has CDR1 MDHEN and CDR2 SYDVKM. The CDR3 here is CASSPSPGFSPLHF. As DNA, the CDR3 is TGTGCCAGCAGTCCCTCCCCCGGGTTTTCACCCCTCCACTTT.

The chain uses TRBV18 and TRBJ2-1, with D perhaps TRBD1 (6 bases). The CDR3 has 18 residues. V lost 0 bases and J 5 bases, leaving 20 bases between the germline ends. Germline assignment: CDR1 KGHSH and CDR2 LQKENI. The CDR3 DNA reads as TGTGCCAGCTCACCACCTCACCGGGATAGGGGGACCGACAATGAGCAGTTCTTC. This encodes CASSPPHRDRGTDNEQFF.

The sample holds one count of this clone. The CDR3 DNA reads as TGTGCCAGCAGCTTACCCCCCTGGAGGGGTCCCTTAAGTGAGCAGTTCTTC. This gives the protein CASSLPPWRGPLSEQFF. The J gene is TRBJ2-1, the V gene TRBV13, with D perhaps TRBD2 (6 bases). CDR1 is PRHDT and CDR2 is FYEKMQ in the germline V gene (reference sequence). The CDR3 covers 17 residues. V shed 2 bases and J shed 9 bases, with 23 bases lying between them. The full variable domain, its missing parts supplied by reference TRBV13 and TRBJ2-1, is AAGVIQSPRHLIKEKRETATLKCYPIPRHDTVYWYQQGPGQDPQFLISFYEKMQSDKGSIPDRFSAQQFSDYHSELNMSSLELGDSALYFCASSLPPWRGPLSEQFFGPGTRLTVL.

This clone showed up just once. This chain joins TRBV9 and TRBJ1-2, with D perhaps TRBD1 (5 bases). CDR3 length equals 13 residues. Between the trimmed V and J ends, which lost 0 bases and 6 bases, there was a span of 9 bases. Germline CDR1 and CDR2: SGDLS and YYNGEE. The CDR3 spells CASSVAGRDGYTF. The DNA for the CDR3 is TGTGCCAGCAGCGTAGCAGGGCGCGATGGCTACACCTTC.